Listed here is a single TCR beta chain. The antigen is unknown. This sample is part of a study of yellow fever vaccine responses in identical twins. Study-wide findings and caveats: Twins reportedly mounted vaccine T cell responses that seemed partly convergent, partly personalized.

TCRdb re-analysed the RT-PCR reads in MiXCR, keeping a single row per CDR3 protein. The data contain over a thousand distinct CDR3 sequences, roughly 80% of them singletons. The clonotype comes from a female donor who received the yellow fever vaccine. Sequencing was performed on T cells from blood (PBMCs), unsorted or a sorted subset (not recorded which), taken before or after yellow fever vaccination (not recorded which).

CDR3 coding DNA: TGTGCCAGCACGGGGGTGGAGACAGATACGCAGTATTTT. Its protein product is CASTGVETDTQYF. J is TRBJ2-3 and V is TRBV25-1, with D possibly TRBD2 on 6 matching bases. From germline, CDR1 is MGHDK and CDR2 SYGVNS. With 7 bases removed from V and 3 bases from J, the gap between germline ends came to 11 bases. The CDR3 consists of 13 residues.